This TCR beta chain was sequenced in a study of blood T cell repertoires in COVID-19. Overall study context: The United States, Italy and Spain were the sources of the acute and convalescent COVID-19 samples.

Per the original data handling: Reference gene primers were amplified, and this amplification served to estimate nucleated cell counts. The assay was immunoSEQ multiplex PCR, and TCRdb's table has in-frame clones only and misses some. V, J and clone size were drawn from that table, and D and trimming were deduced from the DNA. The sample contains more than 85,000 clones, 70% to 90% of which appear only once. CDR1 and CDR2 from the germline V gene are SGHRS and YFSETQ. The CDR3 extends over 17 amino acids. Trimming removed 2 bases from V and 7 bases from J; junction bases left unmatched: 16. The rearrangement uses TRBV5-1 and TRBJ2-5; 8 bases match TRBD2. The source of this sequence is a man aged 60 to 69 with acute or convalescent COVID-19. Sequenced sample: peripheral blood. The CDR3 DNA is TGCGCCAGCAGCTTATCCAGCGGGGGAACTACCAGGGGGACCCAGTACTTC. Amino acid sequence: CASSLSSGGTTRGTQYF.